Each of the 19 T cell receptor beta chains below was sequenced from the same sample in a study of blood T cell repertoires in COVID-19 (dated by TCRdb to 2018 to 2020). The library was obtained by the immunoSEQ multiplex PCR assay. The table comes from immuneACCESS by way of TCRdb, which keeps in-frame sequences with V and J called. Part of the clones is missing from these tables; in studies checked, under half for an unresolved V gene and the rest for unknown reasons. The sample table records under 35,000 clones; over 75% of these occur just once. Jointly, the top ten make up 17% of the sample. Specimen: peripheral blood. The receptor source for this set is a woman in her sixties with active COVID-19.

The chain carries TRBV7-2 and TRBJ2-1; D call uncertain. This CDR3 region has 14 residues. Trimming left V 5 bases short and J 0 bases short, with 8 bases between. CDR1 is SGHTA, CDR2 FQGNSA, per germline. The CDR3 DNA follows: TGTGCCAGCAGCCCCCCCAGCTCCTACAATGAGCAGTTCTTC. As protein: CASSPPSSYNEQFF.

J is TRBJ2-2 and V is TRBV3-1 (or the pseudogene TRBV3-2); the D gene is possibly TRBD2 (6 bases). The ends were cut back, 1 base at V and 5 bases at J, with 8 bases in the middle. This CDR3 comprises 14 residues. Germline-derived CDR1 and CDR2 are LGHDT and YNNKEL (reference sequence). The CDR3 DNA reads as TGTGCCAGCAGCCAAGGTGGGACTACCGGGGAGCTGTTTTTT. It translates to CASSQGGTTGELFF.

In this sample, this clone turned up a few times. The genes are TRBV12-3 or TRBV12-4 and TRBJ2-5; D perhaps matches TRBD2 (5 bases). This CDR3 has 12 residues. The V gene lost 2 bases and the J gene lost 9 bases, with 10 bases spanning the gap. In nucleotides, the CDR3 is TGTGCCAGCAGTTTAACTAGATCCGCCCAGTACTTC. Translation gives CASSLTRSAQYF.

This chain joins TRBV7-2 and TRBJ2-5; 11 bases agree with TRBD2. The junction had 7 bases not matched to a gene; V was cut back by 7 bases and J by 6 bases. The CDR3 extends over 14 amino acids. CDR1 is SGHTA and CDR2 is FQGNSA in the germline V gene. In DNA, the CDR3 is TGTGCCAGCATCCTGACTAGCGGGGCCAAGACCCAGTACTTC. Protein product: CASILTSGAKTQYF.

The genes are TRBV5-5 and TRBJ1-1, with TRBD1 matching over 7 bases. Trimming took 1 base from V and 3 from J; bases not matched to a gene: 3. The V gene's germline CDR1 is SGHKS and CDR2 YYEKEE (reference sequence). CDR3 length: 14 amino acids. The CDR3 here is CASSLWTGDTEAFF. As DNA, the CDR3 is TGTGCCAGCAGCTTGTGGACAGGAGACACTGAAGCTTTCTTT.

This clone was observed a handful of times. The gene calls are TRBV7-2 and TRBJ2-5; TRBD2 matches 7 bases. Germline trimming cut 5 bases from V and 5 bases from J; bases unmatched to any gene: 2. The CDR3 spans 12 residues. The germline V gene encodes CDR1 SGHTA and CDR2 FQGNSA. The CDR3 is CASSPGRETQYF. The CDR3 DNA sequence: TGTGCCAGCAGCCCCGGGAGGGAGACCCAGTACTTC.

The rearrangement joins TRBV28 to TRBJ2-7; D may be TRBD1 (5 bases). The germline V and J ends were trimmed by 6 bases and 4 bases, with 19 bases remaining between them. CDR3 length: 15 residues. CDR1 is MDHEN, CDR2 SYDVKM, per germline. The CDR3 coding sequence is TGTGCCAGCAGCACCCTGGTACTCAAGGGGTACGAGCAGTACTTC. Its protein is CASSTLVLKGYEQYF.

The chain links TRBV6-5 to TRBJ2-1, with a tentative D call TRBD1 (5 bases). The CDR3 has 12 residues. The germline V gene has CDR1 MNHEY and CDR2 SVGAGI. V lost 11 bases to trimming and J lost 6 bases, with 14 bases between them. The CDR3 region has the DNA TGTGCCGTACGTCCTCAGGGCAATGAGCAGTTCTTC. It translates to CAVRPQGNEQFF.

The gene calls are TRBV19 and TRBJ2-1; D possibly corresponds to TRBD1 (9 bases). Germline CDR1 is LNHDA and CDR2 is SQIVND (reference sequence). The CDR3 is 15 amino acids. The ends were cut back, 6 bases at V and 9 bases at J, with 21 bases in the middle. The CDR3 sequence is CASRPGQGLVTEQFF. DNA for the CDR3: TGTGCCAGTAGGCCGGGACAGGGACTAGTCACTGAGCAGTTCTTC.

This clone appeared a few times. This rearrangement joins TRBV28 to TRBJ2-7, with a possible D match to TRBD1 (7 bases). V gave up 6 bases and J gave up 3 bases, with 21 bases separating them. The CDR3 spans 16 residues. CDR1 MDHEN and CDR2 SYDVKM come from the germline V gene. The CDR3 is CASRPDRRRGLYEQYF. In DNA, the CDR3 is TGTGCCAGCAGACCGGACAGGCGGCGGGGCCTCTACGAGCAGTACTTC.

This chain connects TRBV28 to TRBJ1-3; D possibly corresponds to TRBD1 (6 bases). The CDR3 consists of 14 residues. Trimming stripped 11 bases from V and 4 bases from J, with 18 bases between. Germline values: CDR1 MDHEN, CDR2 SYDVKM. The CDR3: CASRQGQRGNTIYF. The CDR3 DNA sequence: TGTGCCTCCCGCCAAGGACAGAGGGGAAACACCATATATTTT.

Only one count was recorded for this clone. The chain links TRBV20-1 to TRBJ2-5; D unresolved. The V gene's germline CDR1 is DFQATT and CDR2 SNEGSKA (reference sequence). The CDR3 is made up of 11 amino acids. The germline V and J ends were trimmed by 1 base and 5 bases, with 5 bases remaining between them. CDR3 sequence: CSARGPETQYF. The CDR3 nucleotides are TGCAGTGCTAGAGGGCCGGAGACCCAGTACTTC.

The V call is TRBV7-8, the J call TRBJ2-7; maybe TRBD1 (6 bases). The CDR3 covers 16 residues. Germline CDR1 is SGHVS and CDR2 is FQNEAQ. V lost 5 bases and J lost 6, with 23 bases in between. The CDR3, as DNA: TGTGCCAGCAGCGTAACCCTGGGGGCAGGGTCTCTCGAGCAGTACTTC. It specifies CASSVTLGAGSLEQYF.

The chain uses TRBV28 and TRBJ1-5, with TRBD1 identical over 9 bases. The germline gives CDR1 MDHEN, CDR2 SYDVKM. J lost 3 bases, V lost 8 bases, and 8 bases had no gene match. The CDR3 totals 15 residues. The CDR3 loop is CASRKGQGINQPQHF. The CDR3 DNA follows: TGTGCCAGCCGCAAAGGACAGGGGATCAATCAGCCCCAGCATTTT.

The rearrangement joins TRBV19 to TRBJ2-5, with 8 bases identical to TRBD1. Germline assignment: CDR1 LNHDA and CDR2 SQIVND (reference sequence). J gave up 1 base and V 6 bases, and 7 bases lay outside the gene matches. The CDR3 has 15 amino acids. DNA for the CDR3: TGTGCCAGTAGGGAAACGACAGGGGCCCAAGAGACCCAGTACTTC. This gives the protein CASRETTGAQETQYF.

This clone has more than one count but fewer than ten. The chain employs TRBV28 and TRBJ2-1; possible D gene TRBD2, 5 bases. The CDR3 contains 15 residues. The V gene's germline CDR1 is MDHEN and CDR2 SYDVKM. Trimming removed 3 bases at V and 4 bases at J, with 13 bases between. The CDR3 region is CASSFPADLYNEQFF. The CDR3 bases are TGTGCCAGCAGTTTCCCAGCGGACCTATACAATGAGCAGTTCTTC. The full variable domain, in which reference TRBV28 and TRBJ2-1 provide the parts outside the CDR3, is DVKVTQSSRYLVKRTGEKVFLECVQDMDHENMFWYRQDPGLGLRLIYFSYDVKMKEKGDIPEGYSVSREKKERFSLILESASTNQTSMYLCASSFPADLYNEQFFGPGTRLTVL.

The chain employs TRBV18 and TRBJ2-3; TRBD2 is a possible D gene (5 bases). The CDR3 loop spans 16 amino acids. Trimming stripped 3 bases from V and 1 base from J, with 14 bases between. Per the germline V gene, CDR1 is KGHSH and CDR2 is LQKENI. The CDR3 DNA sequence: TGTGCCAGCTCACCTCAAGAGGCAGCGGGCACAGATACGCAGTATTTT. This translates into CASSPQEAAGTDTQYF. Complete variable domain (other parts from reference TRBV18 and TRBJ2-3): NAGVMQNPRHLVRRRGQEARLRCSPMKGHSHVYWYRQLPEEGLKFMVYLQKENIIDESGMPKERFSAEFPKEGPSILRIQQVVRGDSAAYFCASSPQEAAGTDTQYFGPGTRLTVL.

The chain carries TRBV7-2 and TRBJ2-1; weak D call: TRBD1 (5 bases). The CDR3 contains 13 residues. Per germline, CDR1 SGHTA and CDR2 FQGNSA. V shed 5 bases and J shed 4 bases, with 9 bases lying between them. The CDR3 sequence: CASSPGSYNEQFF. The CDR3 DNA is TGTGCCAGCAGCCCAGGGTCTTACAATGAGCAGTTCTTC.

The CDR3 nucleotides are TGTGCCAGCTCAACCCCGGCAGGGGTGGACACCGGGGAGCTGTTTTTT. Translated: CASSTPAGVDTGELFF. The V and J genes are TRBV18 and TRBJ2-2; tentatively, D is TRBD1 (6 bases). The germline V and J ends were trimmed by 5 bases and 3 bases, with 16 bases remaining between them. The length of the CDR3 is 16 residues. Germline V CDR1 and CDR2: KGHSH, LQKENI.